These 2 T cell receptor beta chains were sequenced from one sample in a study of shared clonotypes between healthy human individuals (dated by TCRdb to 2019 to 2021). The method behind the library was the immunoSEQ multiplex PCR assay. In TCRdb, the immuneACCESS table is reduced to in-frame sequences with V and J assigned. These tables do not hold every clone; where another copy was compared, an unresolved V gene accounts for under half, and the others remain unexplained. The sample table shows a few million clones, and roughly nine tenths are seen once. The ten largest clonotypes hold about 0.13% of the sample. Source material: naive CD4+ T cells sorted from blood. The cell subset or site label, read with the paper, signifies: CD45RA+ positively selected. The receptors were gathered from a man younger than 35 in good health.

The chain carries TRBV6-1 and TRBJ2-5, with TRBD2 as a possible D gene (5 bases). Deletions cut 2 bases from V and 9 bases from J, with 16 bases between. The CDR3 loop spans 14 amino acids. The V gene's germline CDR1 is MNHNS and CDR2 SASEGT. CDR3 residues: CASSESPSQEAQYF. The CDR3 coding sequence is TGTGCCAGCAGTGAAAGTCCTAGCCAGGAGGCCCAGTACTTC.

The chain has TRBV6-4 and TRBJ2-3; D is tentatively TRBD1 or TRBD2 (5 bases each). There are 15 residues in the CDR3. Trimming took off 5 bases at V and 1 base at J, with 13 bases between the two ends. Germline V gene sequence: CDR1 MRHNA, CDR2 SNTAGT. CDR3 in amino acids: CASSYGTGRTDTQYF. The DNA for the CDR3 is TGTGCCAGCAGTTACGGGACCGGCCGCACAGATACGCAGTATTTT.